This T cell receptor beta chain was identified during a study of neoadjuvant anti-PD-1 for oral cavity cancer. For the study at large: Patients without progression got a fourth dose around day 43.

Study-level results: With a few patients per group, TCR findings need larger cohorts. Non-responders to neoadjuvant nivolumab had significantly more clonal PBMC T cells than responders.

Points on this clone: Antigen: not known.

The time point denotes: after neoadjuvant nivolumab, at surgical resection. PBMCs were not maintained or expanded in culture before analysis. The method was immunoSEQ multiplex PCR; TCRdb's version includes in-frame clones alone and lacks a portion of them. The sample includes 55,000 to 80,000 clones, roughly nine tenths of them seen just once. V lost 7 bases, J lost 0 bases, and 12 bases lay in between. CDR1 is SNHLY and CDR2 is FYNNEI in the germline V gene. This CDR3 region has 14 residues. This specimen consisted of PBMCs, obtained after nivolumab (anti-PD-1) treatment. The chain links TRBV2 to TRBJ1-1; D not resolved. This clonotype originated in a person aged 35-80 years with oral cavity squamous cell carcinoma. The CDR3 reads CASNYPVLNTEAFF. The CDR3 DNA reads TGTGCCAGCAATTATCCGGTCTTGAACACTGAAGCTTTCTTT.